This record concerns one T cell receptor beta chain sequence. These data come from a study of T cell changes during pregnancy in multiple sclerosis. The J segment lost 6 bases and the V segment lost 6 bases, leaving 5 bases of the junction unmatched. The CDR3 is 13 residues long. Per the germline V gene, CDR1 is SNHLY and CDR2 is FYNNEI. Data came from immunoSEQ multiplex PCR; TCRdb stores just in-frame clones and leaves some out. The sample has about 89,000 clones; over 90% are singletons. The chain carries TRBV2 and TRBJ2-1; the match to TRBD1 covers 7 bases. This TCR was sampled from a female donor with multiple sclerosis, enrolled in a pregnancy study. The sequencing here drew on peripheral blood, taken in the third trimester of pregnancy. The CDR3 DNA reads TGTGCCAGCAGGCCGGGACAGCCCAATGAGCAGTTCTTC. Protein sequence: CASRPGQPNEQFF. The variable domain in full, completed from reference TRBV2 and TRBJ2-1, reads EPEVTQTPSHQVTQMGQEVILRCVPISNHLYFYWYRQILGQKVEFLVSFYNNEISEKSEIFDDQFSVERPDGSNFTLKIRSTKLEDSAMYFCASRPGQPNEQFFGPGTRLTVL.